The source of this T cell receptor (beta chain) is a study of T-cell reconstitution after alpha-beta-depleted transplantation in children. With 4 bases clipped from V and 6 bases from J, the junction kept 10 bases outside the gene matches. The V gene's germline CDR1 is SGDLS and CDR2 YYNGEE. The CDR3 has 17 amino acids. A library of TCRbeta sequences, prepared with unique molecular identifiers, was generated. TCRdb analysed the PCR reads with MiXCR anew, one entry per CDR3 protein. The table has tens of thousands of distinct CDR3 sequences, about a tenth seen once. This clonotype came up many times. The TCR originated in a human donor who donated a stem cell graft to a child with chronic granulomatous disease. The chain has TRBV9 and TRBJ2-1; TRBD2 agrees at 13 bases. Sample: PBMCs from the stem cell graft donor, taken from the stem cell graft. This CDR3 is CASSPVQTSGRINEQFF. For the CDR3, the DNA is TGTGCCAGCAGCCCCGTCCAGACTAGCGGGAGGATCAATGAGCAGTTCTTC.